The TCR beta chain under discussion was sequenced for a study of T cells in Graves' hyperthyroidism and ophthalmopathy (dated by TCRdb to between 2018 and 2020). General notes on the study: Peripheral blood samples were taken at the time of initial diagnosis, prior to any treatment. The study also compared thyroid tissue and blood T-cell repertoires from over 5 Graves' hyperthyroidism patients. Once sampling was done, hyperthyroidism patients were given methimazole at a starting dose of 30 mg daily, whereas ophthalmopathy patients were given high-dose intravenous methylprednisolone. To identify distinguishing TCR V-J signatures, a discovery cohort of around 100 patients was used, comprising roughly 45 with Graves' ophthalmopathy and 57 with stable Graves' hyperthyroidism. The approximately 100 discovery patients were randomly split 7:3 into training and test sets. An independent validation cohort of under 20 hyperthyroidism patients and 17 patients who later progressed to ophthalmopathy tested prospective prediction of ophthalmopathy. The paper reports TCR Vbeta CDR3 sequencing of about 140 peripheral blood samples: some 44 ophthalmopathy, fewer than 85 hyperthyroidism and around 17 progressor patients.

Broad study findings and their caveats: Most expanded thyroid clonotypes (frequency above 0.001) were also detected in blood, suggesting blood repertoires may reflect thyroid immune responses. Sample size was not statistically predetermined, and investigators were not blinded to group allocation. Ophthalmopathy was separated from stable hyperthyroidism by a 13 V-J signature model, with roughly 88% sensitivity and roughly 81% specificity obtained in cross-validation and 80%/75% obtained in testing. During validation, the model predicted progression to ophthalmopathy a median of around six months ahead of onset, with roughly 65% sensitivity and 72.22% specificity.

Deletion took 9 bases off V and 7 bases off J, with a span of 19 bases between the germline ends. CDR1 and CDR2 (LGHDT, YNNKEL) derive from the germline V gene (reference sequence). The CDR3 runs 14 amino acids, cysteine and phenylalanine included. CDR3 DNA is the only sequence kept; it has 42 bases, read in frame from the first base. TCR beta CDR3 regions were amplified from RNA transcripts. The TCR CDR3 was subjected to a first round of RT-PCR using the HTBI primer set and the Qiagen OneStep RT-PCR kit. A second multiplex PCR round built the libraries, followed by size selection and purification. Sequencing of the libraries was done on an Illumina HiSeq2000 using paired-end 100 bp reads. The authors processed their data as follows. SOAPnuke was used to process the raw data, throwing out any read that contained adapters or uncalled bases, had a mean Phred below 15, or lacked an exact constant-primer or identifier match. High-quality paired reads were merged with COPE v1.2.5, and unique nucleotide sequences were defined as clonotypes. Clonotypes were aligned to IMGT TRBV, TRBD and TRBJ reference segments using MiTCR v1.1. The analysis was restricted to V-J combinations with a frequency above 0.0001, which together covered roughly 99% of the repertoires. A TCS score was defined as the ratio of F50 (clonal expansion) to E x V (chaos), with BLOSUM62-based TCRdist applied between CDR3 peptides within each V-J. Welch's t-statistics and random forest reduced 500 to 550 V-J features to 13, which were used in a naive Bayes classifier (R e1071). In TCRdb, the public reads were trimmed at Q25 with fastp and aligned with MiXCR, with productive beta chains retained. Under each unique CDR3 protein, matching rows form one entry showing the most common genes and DNA. TCRdb, not the authors, supplied the V and J calls. The sample table records about 560,000 distinct CDR3 sequences; 12% to 15% of these occur just once. The ten largest clonotypes hold approximately 13% of the sample.

Stable Graves' hyperthyroidism was defined as no progression to ophthalmopathy during 18 months of follow-up. Hyperthyroidism patients were aged 18 to 65 years and newly diagnosed, with disease duration of less than 2 months. Patients with uncontrolled infections, other autoimmune diseases, pregnancy or lactation were excluded. Clinical symptoms, serum thyroxine and TRAb, thyroid ultrasound, and orbital computed tomography formed the basis for the diagnoses. PBMCs were separated from approximately 10 ml of fresh peripheral blood using Ficoll-Paque density gradient centrifugation. Total RNA was extracted with Trizol reagent, and quality was checked on an Agilent 2100 Bioanalyzer. Details on this clonotype: Its antigen specificity is not known. There are no base qualities to consult, and no much larger clone falls within one base.

The sample consisted of blood. Recombination connected TRBV3-1 to TRBJ1-3; perhaps TRBD1 is the D gene, with 5 bases matching. This TCR was sampled from a woman between 40 and 50 years old with Graves' hyperthyroidism. The DNA sequence is as follows: TGTGCCAGTGCTAAACGGGGGTCCGCGAACACCATATATTTT. This encodes CASAKRGSANTIYF.